This entry features one T cell receptor beta chain sequence. This CDR3 spans 13 amino acids. The V end lost 4 bases, the J end lost 7 bases, and 9 bases lay between the germline ends. Germline V gives CDR1 SGHNT, CDR2 YYREEE (reference sequence). This sample stems from a study of blood T cell repertoires in COVID-19. Study details: COVID-19 samples from acute and convalescent phases originated in the United States, Italy and Spain. The cDNA or gDNA used as material had been derived from T cells, B-cell-depleted T cells, or PBMCs.

TCRdb's copy holds only in-frame clones and misses some; the assay was immunoSEQ multiplex PCR. The sample records roughly 120,000 clones, 86% being singletons. The sample comprised peripheral blood. The origin of this receptor is a man in his sixties or seventies who had recovered from COVID-19. The chain joins TRBV5-4 to TRBJ1-6; D is unresolved. CDR3 loop: CASSVESNSPLHF. CDR3 bases: TGTGCCAGCAGCGTGGAATCAAATTCACCCCTCCACTTT.